A selection of T cell receptor beta chains follows, all from one sample in a study of control samples from healthy donors and cancer patients. Some clones are missing from TCRdb's copy, which holds only in-frame ones; the method was immunoSEQ multiplex PCR. The table records over 150,000 clones, roughly 90% of them present only once. The sample was blood. Every receptor here comes from a woman aged 45-60 years in good health. The CDR3 runs from the conserved cysteine through the conserved F or W. The order of the fields is D gene, clone size, V gene, J gene, CDR3 DNA, CDR3 protein. The D gene is left open where the match is weak. Expanded clones get a size class; other rows say once, few or many, or leave the size out.

D: NA
size: NA
V: TRBV7-6
J: TRBJ2-7
DNA: TGTGCCAGCAGCTTACAGGCAGGGGTCGAGCAGTACTTC
CDR3: CASSLQAGVEQYF

D: NA
size: NA
V: TRBV6-2/TRBV6-3
J: TRBJ2-3
DNA: TGTGCCAGCAGTTACCCCCCGGGGGGCACAGATACGCAGTATTTT
CDR3: CASSYPPGGTDTQYF

D: TRBD2
size: NA
V: TRBV10-3
J: TRBJ2-1
DNA: TGTGCCATCACTGCGGGGGGAATAACCTACAATGAGCAGTTCTTC
CDR3: CAITAGGITYNEQFF

D: NA
size: NA
V: TRBV29-1
J: TRBJ1-2
DNA: TGCAGCGTTGAGTGGCAGACTCTAGCTAACTATGGCTACACCTTC
CDR3: CSVEWQTLANYGYTF

D: NA
size: NA
V: TRBV5-1
J: TRBJ1-2
DNA: TGCGCCAGCAGCTTGGGTGGGGTAACGTCGGGTGGCTACACCTTC
CDR3: CASSLGGVTSGGYTF

D: NA
size: NA
V: TRBV18
J: TRBJ2-4
DNA: TGTGCCAGCTCTCCCGGGCCCCCCGGCGCCAAAAACATTCAGTACTTC
CDR3: CASSPGPPGAKNIQYF

D: NA
size: NA
V: TRBV18
J: TRBJ2-3
DNA: TGTGCCAGCTCACCTTCCGCCTCAGATACGCAGTATTTT
CDR3: CASSPSASDTQYF

D: NA
size: NA
V: TRBV3-1/TRBV3-2
J: TRBJ2-3
DNA: TGTGCCAGCAGCCAAGGGGAGGCCGATACGCAGTATTTT
CDR3: CASSQGEADTQYF

D: NA
size: once
V: TRBV30
J: TRBJ2-3
DNA: TGTGCCTTCCAAAGATTCACAGATACGCAGTATTTT
CDR3: CAFQRFTDTQYF

D: NA
size: NA
V: TRBV7-3
J: TRBJ1-1
DNA: TGTGCCAGCAGCTTCACAGGGTACACTGAAGCTTTCTTT
CDR3: CASSFTGYTEAFF

D: TRBD1
size: NA
V: TRBV18
J: TRBJ2-7
DNA: TGTGCCAGCTCACCCCCGGGACAGGGGGCCCCCGAGCAGTACTTC
CDR3: CASSPPGQGAPEQYF

D: NA
size: NA
V: TRBV29-1
J: TRBJ1-4
DNA: TGCAGCGTTCGGGGGGGAAATGAAAAACTGTTTTTT
CDR3: CSVRGGNEKLFF

D: NA
size: NA
V: TRBV29-1
J: TRBJ1-4
DNA: TGCAGCGTTGCTGTGAGGGTCGGTGAAAAACTGTTTTTT
CDR3: CSVAVRVGEKLFF

D: TRBD1
size: NA
V: TRBV5-1
J: TRBJ2-7
DNA: TGCGCCAGCAGCTTGGGACAGGGGCACGAGCAGTACTTC
CDR3: CASSLGQGHEQYF

D: TRBD1
size: NA
V: TRBV28
J: TRBJ2-3
DNA: TGTGCCAGCTCCCTGACAGGGGGAAGCACAGATACGCAGTATTTT
CDR3: CASSLTGGSTDTQYF

D: NA
size: NA
V: TRBV6-5
J: TRBJ2-2
DNA: TGTGCCAGCAGGAGTGGTCAGGGTACCACCGGGGAGCTGTTTTTT
CDR3: CASRSGQGTTGELFF

D: NA
size: NA
V: TRBV18
J: TRBJ1-6
DNA: TGTGCCAGCTCACCACAGGCAGGGGATAATTCACCCCTCCACTTT
CDR3: CASSPQAGDNSPLHF

D: TRBD1
size: NA
V: TRBV19
J: TRBJ2-2
DNA: TGTGCCAGTAGTAAGGTCCGGGACAGATACACCGGGGAGCTGTTTTTT
CDR3: CASSKVRDRYTGELFF

D: TRBD2
size: NA
V: TRBV5-6
J: TRBJ2-3
DNA: TGTGCCAGCAGCCATGAGACTAGCGGGGGAGGGGATACGCAGTATTTT
CDR3: CASSHETSGGGDTQYF

D: TRBD1
size: NA
V: TRBV5-6
J: TRBJ2-3
DNA: TGTGCCAGCAGCGGCGGGACAGGGGCAGATACGCAGTATTTT
CDR3: CASSGGTGADTQYF

D: NA
size: NA
V: TRBV5-5
J: TRBJ1-2
DNA: TGTGCCAGCAGCTTGCAGGGGCTCTATGGCTACACCTTC
CDR3: CASSLQGLYGYTF

D: NA
size: NA
V: TRBV5-1
J: TRBJ2-3
DNA: TGCGCCAGCAGCTATATATTCCGCGGGGAGATTTACACAGATACGCAGTATTTT
CDR3: CASSYIFRGEIYTDTQYF

D: TRBD2
size: once
V: TRBV7-3
J: TRBJ2-2
DNA: TGTGCCAGCAGCTTAAGGCAGCTAGCGGGAGCTGGAAGCACCGGGGAGCTGTTTTTT
CDR3: CASSLRQLAGAGSTGELFF

D: TRBD2
size: NA
V: TRBV19
J: TRBJ2-1
DNA: TGTGCCAGTAGTATAGTAGGGACTACCAATGAGCAGTTCTTC
CDR3: CASSIVGTTNEQFF

D: TRBD1
size: once
V: TRBV13
J: TRBJ2-1
DNA: TGTGCCAGCAGCTACAGGGGGGCTGAGCAGTTCTTC
CDR3: CASSYRGAEQFF

D: TRBD1
size: once
V: TRBV19
J: TRBJ1-1
DNA: TGTGCCAGTACCCGGACAGGGGCGGGCACTGAAGCTTTCTTT
CDR3: CASTRTGAGTEAFF

D: NA
size: once
V: TRBV5-6
J: TRBJ1-2
DNA: TGTGCCAGCAACAGGAGGGGGAACTATGGCTACACCTTC
CDR3: CASNRRGNYGYTF

D: NA
size: NA
V: TRBV30
J: TRBJ1-6
DNA: TGTGCCTGGAGTGGGGTCGGCTCGGGGAATTCACCCCTCCACTTT
CDR3: CAWSGVGSGNSPLHF

D: NA
size: NA
V: TRBV20-1
J: TRBJ1-5
DNA: TGCAGTGCTAGGGGGGGTCAGCCCCAGCATTTT
CDR3: CSARGGQPQHF

D: NA
size: NA
V: TRBV30
J: TRBJ1-1
DNA: TGTGCCTGGAGTCAGGGGTTAAGTCCCTTCACTGAAGCTTTCTTT
CDR3: CAWSQGLSPFTEAFF

D: NA
size: NA
V: TRBV10-3
J: TRBJ1-1
DNA: TGTGCCGCTTGCGGAGTGAGCACTGAAGCTTTCTTT
CDR3: CAACGVSTEAFF